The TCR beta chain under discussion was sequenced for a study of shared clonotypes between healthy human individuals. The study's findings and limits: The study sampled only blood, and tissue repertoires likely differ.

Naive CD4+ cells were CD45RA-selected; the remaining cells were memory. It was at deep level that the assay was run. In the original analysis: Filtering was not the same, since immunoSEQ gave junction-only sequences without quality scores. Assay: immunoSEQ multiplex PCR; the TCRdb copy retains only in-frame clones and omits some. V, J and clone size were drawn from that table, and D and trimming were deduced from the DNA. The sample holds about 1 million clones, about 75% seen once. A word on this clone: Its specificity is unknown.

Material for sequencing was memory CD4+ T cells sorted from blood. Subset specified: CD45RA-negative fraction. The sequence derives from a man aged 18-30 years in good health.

CDR3 residues: CATSREEGSVEQYF. CDR3 DNA: TGTGCCACCAGCAGAGAGGAGGGGTCGGTCGAGCAGTACTTC. The chain has TRBV15 and TRBJ2-7; weak D call: TRBD2 (6 bases). V was trimmed by 0 bases and J by 6 bases, leaving 12 bases between them. Germline V gene lookup returns CDR1 LNHNV and CDR2 YYDKDF (reference sequence). The CDR3 length is 14 residues. The variable domain in full, completed from reference TRBV15 and TRBJ2-7, reads DAMVIQNPRYQVTQFGKPVTLSCSQTLNHNVMYWYQQKSSQAPKLLFHYYDKDFNNEADTPDNFQSRRPNTSFCFLDIRSPGLGDTAMYLCATSREEGSVEQYFGPGTRLTVT.